These 3 T cell receptor beta chains came from one sample sequenced in a study of blood T cell repertoires in COVID-19. The protocol was immunoSEQ multiplex PCR, while the TCRdb copy is restricted to in-frame clones and leaves out a portion. The sample carries some 200,000 clones, around 94% recorded once. The sequencing sample was made of peripheral blood. Every receptor here comes from a man aged 25-45 years with COVID-19, enrolled during active disease.

J is TRBJ2-5 and V is TRBV6-5, with 7 bases matching TRBD2. The CDR3 length is 16 residues. Germline V CDR1 and CDR2: MNHEY, SVGAGI. The J segment lost 1 base and the V segment lost 0 bases, leaving 5 bases of the junction unmatched. The DNA of the CDR3 is TGTGCCAGCAGTTACTCTCGGGCTAGCGGCCAAGAGACCCAGTACTTC. This gives the protein CASSYSRASGQETQYF.

Note on this clone: The CDR3 ends on some other residue instead of the conserved phenylalanine or tryptophan, so this is likely a read error. It is unclear where the CDR3 begins or ends on the DNA, so no DNA is shown, and the CDR3 is as TCRdb lists it. The rearrangement links TRBV28 to TRBJ1-2; TRBD1 is the table's D call, not checked against the DNA. The CDR3 is 12 amino acids in total, end residues counted. Germline values: CDR1 MDHEN, CDR2 SYDVKM. The CDR3 spells CASSLAGTRLVA.

The chain recombines TRBV6-1 with TRBJ1-5; TRBD1 matches 8 bases. The CDR3 covers 17 residues. The germline gives CDR1 MNHNS, CDR2 SASEGT. Trimming removed 3 bases from V and 0 bases from J; junction bases left unmatched: 7. CDR3 region: CASSDGQGGYSNQPQHF. CDR3 nucleotides: TGTGCCAGCAGTGACGGACAGGGAGGTTATAGCAATCAGCCCCAGCATTTT.